The T cell receptor beta chain under discussion was sequenced for a study of CD8+CD57+ T cells in acquired aplastic anemia. Looking at the study overall: DNA per sorted CD4+ or CD8+ sample ranged about 0.17 to 27.4 ug, averaging 3.2 ug. As sequenced from healthy donors, CD4+ cells averaged around 10 million reads.

Genomic DNA was employed as the template in profiling TCR beta VDJ and CDR3. TCRdb re-derived calls from the reads in MiXCR, one entry per CDR3 protein. The sample yields approximately 380,000 distinct CDR3 sequences, 55% to 75% seen once. Study-wide results and caveats: Between patients and controls, about 30 CD8+ CDR3 sequences were found in common.

Germline V gene data show CDR1 as DFQATT and CDR2 as SNEGSKA (reference sequence). The CDR3 adds up to 18 amino acids, both ends counted. On this clonotype itself: No antigen is known for it. Given the absence of the conserved phenylalanine or tryptophan at the CDR3 end, a read error is likely. It is unclear where the CDR3 begins or ends on the DNA, so no DNA is shown, and the CDR3 is as TCRdb lists it.

The specimen sequenced was sorted CD4+, CD8+, or CD8+CD57+ T cells (not recorded which) from PBMCs. The V call is TRBV20-1, the J call TRBJ1-4. This clonotype originated in a human donor in good health, serving as a control. The CDR3 here is CSASTQSSHLSYEQYFGP.